This T cell receptor (beta chain) was obtained from a study of cytotoxic CD8 clonotypes in ibrutinib-treated CLL. Study in general: Researchers reported under twelve relapsed/refractory and approximately 16 treatment-naive patients, 17 to 18 of them IGHV unmutated. Investigators reported 24 partial and 2 complete responses; after median around 68 months, roughly 15 patients remained remitted and 12 progressed.

A few counts support this clone. CDR1 is SGHTA, CDR2 FQGTGA, per germline. J lost 3 bases, V lost 0 bases, and 5 bases had no gene match. The CDR3 is 17 amino acids. Produced via immunoSEQ multiplex PCR; TCRdb's table is partial and in-frame only. The table includes 140,000 to 150,000 clones, roughly 76% detected once. This sequence joins TRBV7-3 and TRBJ2-3, with 11 bases matching TRBD2. The sample was PBMCs, taken after 24 months of ibrutinib treatment. This TCR derives from a human donor with chronic lymphocytic leukemia. CDR3 DNA sequence: TGTGCCAGCAGCTTAACCCATCGGACTAGCGGGACAGATACGCAGTATTTT. Its protein is CASSLTHRTSGTDTQYF.